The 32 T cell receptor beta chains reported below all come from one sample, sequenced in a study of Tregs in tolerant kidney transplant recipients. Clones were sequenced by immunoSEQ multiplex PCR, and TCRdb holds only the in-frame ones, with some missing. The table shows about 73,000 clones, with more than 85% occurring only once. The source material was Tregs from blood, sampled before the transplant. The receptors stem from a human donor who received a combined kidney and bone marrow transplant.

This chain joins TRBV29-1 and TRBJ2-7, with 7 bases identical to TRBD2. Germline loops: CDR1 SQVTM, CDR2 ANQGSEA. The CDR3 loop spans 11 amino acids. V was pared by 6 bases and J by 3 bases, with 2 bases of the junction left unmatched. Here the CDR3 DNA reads TGCAGCGTGGGGGACTACTACGAGCAGTACTTC. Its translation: CSVGDYYEQYF.

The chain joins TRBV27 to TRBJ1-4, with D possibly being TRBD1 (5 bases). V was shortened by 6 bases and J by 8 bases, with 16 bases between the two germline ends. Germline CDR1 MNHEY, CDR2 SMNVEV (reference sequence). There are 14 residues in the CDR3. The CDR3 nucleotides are TGTGCCAGCAGACCCGGGACCGCGCAGGAAAAACTGTTTTTT. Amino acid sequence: CASRPGTAQEKLFF.

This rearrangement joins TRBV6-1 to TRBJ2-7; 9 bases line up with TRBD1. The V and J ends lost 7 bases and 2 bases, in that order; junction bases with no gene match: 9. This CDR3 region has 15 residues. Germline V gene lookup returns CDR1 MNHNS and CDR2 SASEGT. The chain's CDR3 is CASIPGQGGTYEQYF. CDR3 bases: TGTGCCAGCATACCGGGACAGGGAGGGACCTACGAGCAGTACTTC.

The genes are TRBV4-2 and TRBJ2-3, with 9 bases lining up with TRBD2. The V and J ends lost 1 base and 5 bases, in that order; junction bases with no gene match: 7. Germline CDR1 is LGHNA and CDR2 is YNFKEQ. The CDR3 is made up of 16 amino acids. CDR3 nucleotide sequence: TGTGCCAGCAGCCAAGTAATCTTAGCGGGAGAAGATACGCAGTATTTT. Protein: CASSQVILAGEDTQYF.

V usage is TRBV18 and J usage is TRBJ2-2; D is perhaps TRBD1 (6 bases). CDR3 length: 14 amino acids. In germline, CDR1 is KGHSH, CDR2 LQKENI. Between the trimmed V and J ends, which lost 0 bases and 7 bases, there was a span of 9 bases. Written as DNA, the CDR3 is TGTGCCAGCTCACCACCATCCAGGGGCGGGGAGCTGTTTTTT. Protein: CASSPPSRGGELFF.

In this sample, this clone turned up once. CDR3 nucleotides: TGTGCCAGTAGTATAGAGGGACAGGGCGTTTATAGCAATCAGCCCCAGCATTTT. It codes for CASSIEGQGVYSNQPQHF. The rearrangement uses TRBV19 and TRBJ1-5, with 9 nucleotides matching TRBD1. This CDR3 comprises 18 residues. With 0 bases clipped from V and 0 bases from J, the junction kept 6 bases outside the gene matches. Germline-derived CDR1 and CDR2 are LNHDA and SQIVND (reference sequence).

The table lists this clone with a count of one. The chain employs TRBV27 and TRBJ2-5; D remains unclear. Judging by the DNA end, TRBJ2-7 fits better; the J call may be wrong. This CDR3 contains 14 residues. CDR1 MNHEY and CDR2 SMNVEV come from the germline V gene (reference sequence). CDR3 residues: CASSAAPRAYEQYF. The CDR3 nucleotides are TGTGCCAGCAGTGCGGCCCCACGGGCCTACGAGCAGTACTTC.

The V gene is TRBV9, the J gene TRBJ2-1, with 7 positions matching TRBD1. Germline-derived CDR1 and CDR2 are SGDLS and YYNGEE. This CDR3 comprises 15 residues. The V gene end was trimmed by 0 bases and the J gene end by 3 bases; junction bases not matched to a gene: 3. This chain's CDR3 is CASSVVGQDYNEQFF. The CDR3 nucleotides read TGTGCCAGCAGCGTAGTCGGACAGGACTACAATGAGCAGTTCTTC.

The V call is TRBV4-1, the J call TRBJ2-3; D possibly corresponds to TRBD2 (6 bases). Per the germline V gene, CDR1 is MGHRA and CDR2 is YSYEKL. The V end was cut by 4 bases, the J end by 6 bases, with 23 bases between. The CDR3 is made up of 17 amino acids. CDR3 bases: TGCGCCAGCAGCCCCGCATGGGGAGCGCGGGGAGGTGATACGCAGTATTTT. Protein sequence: CASSPAWGARGGDTQYF.

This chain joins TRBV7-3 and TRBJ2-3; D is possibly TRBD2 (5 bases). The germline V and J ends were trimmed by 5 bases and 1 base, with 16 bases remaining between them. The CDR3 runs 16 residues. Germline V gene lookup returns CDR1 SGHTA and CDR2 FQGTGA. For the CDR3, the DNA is TGTGCCAGCAGCCCCGGACTGGGAGAGGGCACAGATACGCAGTATTTT. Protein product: CASSPGLGEGTDTQYF.

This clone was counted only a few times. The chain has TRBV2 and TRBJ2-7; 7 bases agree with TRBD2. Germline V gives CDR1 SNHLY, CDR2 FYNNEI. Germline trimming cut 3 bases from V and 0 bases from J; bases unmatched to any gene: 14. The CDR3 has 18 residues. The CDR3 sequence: CASSEGSSGPYPSYEQYF. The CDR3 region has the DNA TGTGCCAGCAGTGAGGGGAGTAGCGGGCCTTATCCCTCCTACGAGCAGTACTTC.

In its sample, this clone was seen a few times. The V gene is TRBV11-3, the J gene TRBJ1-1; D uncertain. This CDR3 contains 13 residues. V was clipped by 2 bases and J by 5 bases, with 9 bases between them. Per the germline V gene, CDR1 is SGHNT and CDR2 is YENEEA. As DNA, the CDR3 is TGTGCCAGCAGCTTAAGCGGGGTTACTGAAGCTTTCTTT. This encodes CASSLSGVTEAFF.

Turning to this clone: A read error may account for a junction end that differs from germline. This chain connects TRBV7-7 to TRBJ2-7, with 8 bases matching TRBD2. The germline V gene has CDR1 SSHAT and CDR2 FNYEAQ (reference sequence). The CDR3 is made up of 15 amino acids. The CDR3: CASSLAAGGTYEQYF. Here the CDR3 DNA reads TGTGCTAGCAGCTTAGCGGCGGGGGGCACCTACGAGCAGTACTTC.

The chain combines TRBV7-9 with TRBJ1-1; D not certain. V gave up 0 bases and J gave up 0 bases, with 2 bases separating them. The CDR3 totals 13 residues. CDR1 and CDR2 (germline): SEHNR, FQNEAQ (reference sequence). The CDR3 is CASSLALNTEAFF. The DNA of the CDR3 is TGTGCCAGCAGCTTAGCCTTGAACACTGAAGCTTTCTTT.

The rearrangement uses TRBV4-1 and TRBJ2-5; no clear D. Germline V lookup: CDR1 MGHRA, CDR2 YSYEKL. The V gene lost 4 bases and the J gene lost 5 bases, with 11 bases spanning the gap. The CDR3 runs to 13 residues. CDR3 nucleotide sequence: TGCGCCAGCAGCCTTATCATGAGGGAGACCCAGTACTTC. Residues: CASSLIMRETQYF.

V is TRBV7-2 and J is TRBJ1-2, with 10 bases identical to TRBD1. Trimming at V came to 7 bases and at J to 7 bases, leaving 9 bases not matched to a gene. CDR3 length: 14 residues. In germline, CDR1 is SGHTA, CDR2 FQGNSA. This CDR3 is CASTPRQGAVGYTF. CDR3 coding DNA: TGTGCCAGCACCCCCCGACAGGGGGCGGTTGGCTACACCTTC.

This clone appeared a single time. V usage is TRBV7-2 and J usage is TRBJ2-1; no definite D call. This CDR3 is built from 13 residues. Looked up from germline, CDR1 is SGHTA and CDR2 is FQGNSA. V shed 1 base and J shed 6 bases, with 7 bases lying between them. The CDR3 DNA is TGTGCCAGCAGCTTAGGGCCAGCCAATGAGCAGTTCTTC. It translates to CASSLGPANEQFF.

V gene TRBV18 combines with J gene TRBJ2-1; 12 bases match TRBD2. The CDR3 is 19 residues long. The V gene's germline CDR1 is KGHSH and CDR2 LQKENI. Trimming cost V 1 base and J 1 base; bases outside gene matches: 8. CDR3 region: CASSPLLAGGPGSYNEQFF. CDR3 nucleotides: TGTGCCAGCTCACCACTACTAGCGGGAGGCCCAGGGTCCTACAATGAGCAGTTCTTC.

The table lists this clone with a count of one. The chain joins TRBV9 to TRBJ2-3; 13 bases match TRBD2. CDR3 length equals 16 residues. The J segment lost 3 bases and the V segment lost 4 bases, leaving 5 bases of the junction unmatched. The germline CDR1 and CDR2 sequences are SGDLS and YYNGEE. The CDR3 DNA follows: TGTGCCAGCAGCTCCCCGGGACTAGCGGGGACAGATACGCAGTATTTT. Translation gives CASSSPGLAGTDTQYF.

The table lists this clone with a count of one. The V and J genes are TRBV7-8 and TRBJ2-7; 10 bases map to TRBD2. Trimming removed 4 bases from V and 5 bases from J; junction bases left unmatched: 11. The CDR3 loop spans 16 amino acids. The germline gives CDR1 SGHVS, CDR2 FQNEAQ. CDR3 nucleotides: TGTGCCAGCAGCTCCCCCGCCAGGACTAGCGGCCACGAGCAGTACTTC. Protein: CASSSPARTSGHEQYF. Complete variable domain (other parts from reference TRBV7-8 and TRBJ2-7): GAGVSQSPRYKVAKRGQDVALRCDPISGHVSLFWYQQALGQGPEFLTYFQNEAQLDKSGLPSDRFFAERPEGSVSTLKIQRTQQEDSAVYLCASSSPARTSGHEQYFGPGTRLTVT.

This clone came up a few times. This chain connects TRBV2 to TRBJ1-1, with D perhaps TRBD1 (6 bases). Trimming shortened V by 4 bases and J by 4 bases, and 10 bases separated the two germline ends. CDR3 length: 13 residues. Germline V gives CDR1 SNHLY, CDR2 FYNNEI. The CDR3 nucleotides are TGTGCCAGCAGTGGAACAGGGACCACTGAAGCTTTCTTT. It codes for CASSGTGTTEAFF.

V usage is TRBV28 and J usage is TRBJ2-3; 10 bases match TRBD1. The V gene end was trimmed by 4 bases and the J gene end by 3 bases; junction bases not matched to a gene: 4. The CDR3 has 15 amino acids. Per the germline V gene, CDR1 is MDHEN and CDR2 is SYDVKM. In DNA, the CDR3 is TGTGCCAGCAGTTACGGGACAGGGGTTACAGATACGCAGTATTTT. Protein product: CASSYGTGVTDTQYF. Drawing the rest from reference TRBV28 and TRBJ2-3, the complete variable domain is DVKVTQSSRYLVKRTGEKVFLECVQDMDHENMFWYRQDPGLGLRLIYFSYDVKMKEKGDIPEGYSVSREKKERFSLILESASTNQTSMYLCASSYGTGVTDTQYFGPGTRLTVL.

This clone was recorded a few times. The CDR3 here is CASSHSDRENTEAFF. The DNA for the CDR3 is TGCGCCAGCAGCCACTCGGACAGGGAGAACACTGAAGCTTTCTTT. This chain links TRBV4-1 with TRBJ1-1; 8 bases map to TRBD1. This CDR3 has 15 residues. Germline V gene lookup returns CDR1 MGHRA and CDR2 YSYEKL. V dropped 3 bases and J dropped 1; count of bases not matched to a gene: 4.

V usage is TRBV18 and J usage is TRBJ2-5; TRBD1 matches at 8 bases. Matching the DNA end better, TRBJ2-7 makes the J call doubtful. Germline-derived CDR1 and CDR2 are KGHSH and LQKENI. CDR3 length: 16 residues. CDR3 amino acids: CASSLGTGQYMDEQYF. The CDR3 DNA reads TGTGCCAGCTCGCTTGGGACAGGTCAGTATATGGACGAGCAGTACTTC.

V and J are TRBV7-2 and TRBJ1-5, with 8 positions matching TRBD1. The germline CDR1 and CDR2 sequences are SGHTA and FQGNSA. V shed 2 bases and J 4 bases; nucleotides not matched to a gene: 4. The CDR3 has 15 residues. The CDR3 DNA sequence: TGTGCCAGCAGCTTATTTGGACAGGGAAATCAGCCCCAGCATTTT. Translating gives CASSLFGQGNQPQHF.

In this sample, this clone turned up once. The CDR3 DNA reads as TGCGCCAGCCGATGGGACAACCAAGAGACCCAGTACTTC. It translates to CASRWDNQETQYF. This chain joins TRBV5-1 and TRBJ2-5; D is perhaps TRBD1 (6 bases). The CDR3 is 13 amino acids. CDR1 and CDR2 (germline): SGHRS, YFSETQ. The ends were cut back, 7 bases at V and 0 bases at J, with 10 bases in the middle.

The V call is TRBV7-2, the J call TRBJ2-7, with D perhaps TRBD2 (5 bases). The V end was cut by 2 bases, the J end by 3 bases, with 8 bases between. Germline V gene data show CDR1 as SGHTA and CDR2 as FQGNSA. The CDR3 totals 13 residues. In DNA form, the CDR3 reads TGTGCCAGCAGCTTACTCCGGGACTACGAGCAGTACTTC. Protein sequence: CASSLLRDYEQYF.

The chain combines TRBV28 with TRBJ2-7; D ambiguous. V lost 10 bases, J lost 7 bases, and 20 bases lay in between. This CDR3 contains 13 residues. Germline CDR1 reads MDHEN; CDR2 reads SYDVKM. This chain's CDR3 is CATEQRSSGEQYF. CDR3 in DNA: TGTGCCACGGAACAACGGTCGTCCGGGGAGCAGTACTTC.

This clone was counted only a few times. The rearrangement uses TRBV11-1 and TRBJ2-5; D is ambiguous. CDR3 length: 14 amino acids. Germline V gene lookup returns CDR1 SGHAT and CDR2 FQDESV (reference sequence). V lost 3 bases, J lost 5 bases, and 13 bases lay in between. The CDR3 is CASSLGRVFETQYF. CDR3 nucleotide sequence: TGTGCCAGCAGCTTGGGAAGAGTATTTGAGACCCAGTACTTC. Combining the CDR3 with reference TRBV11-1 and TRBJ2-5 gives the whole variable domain EAEVAQSPRYKITEKSQAVAFWCDPISGHATLYWYRQILGQGPELLVQFQDESVVDDSQLPKDRFSAERLKGVDSTLKIQPAELGDSAMYLCASSLGRVFETQYFGPGTRLLVL.

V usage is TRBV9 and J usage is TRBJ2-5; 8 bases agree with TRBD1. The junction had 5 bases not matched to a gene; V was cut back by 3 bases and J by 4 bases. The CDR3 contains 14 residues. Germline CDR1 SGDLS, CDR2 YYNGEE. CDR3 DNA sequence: TGTGCCAGCAGCGCCACAGGGGGTCGAGAGACCCAGTACTTC. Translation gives CASSATGGRETQYF.

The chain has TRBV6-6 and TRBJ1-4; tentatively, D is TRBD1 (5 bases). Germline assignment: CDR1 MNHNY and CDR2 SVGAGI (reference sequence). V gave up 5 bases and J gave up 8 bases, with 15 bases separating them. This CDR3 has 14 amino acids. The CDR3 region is CASSIDSRREKLFF. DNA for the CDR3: TGTGCCAGCAGTATCGACAGCAGACGGGAAAAACTGTTTTTT.

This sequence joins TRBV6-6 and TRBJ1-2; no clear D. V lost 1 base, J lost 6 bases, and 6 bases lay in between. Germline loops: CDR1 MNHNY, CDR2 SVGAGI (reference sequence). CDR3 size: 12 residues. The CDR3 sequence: CASSYLRDGYTF. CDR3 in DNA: TGTGCCAGCAGTTACTTAAGGGATGGCTACACCTTC.